Below, 27 T cell receptor beta chains from the same sample are listed, as sequenced in a study of blood T cell repertoires in COVID-19. Here immunoSEQ multiplex PCR was the method, and the copy in TCRdb shows in-frame clones only, minus some. This table holds over 100,000 clones, about 79% found once. Sequences were obtained from peripheral blood. These receptors originate from a woman of 80 years or more with acute or convalescent COVID-19.

The rearrangement uses TRBV30 and TRBJ1-1; D is perhaps TRBD1 (5 bases). This CDR3 has 13 amino acids. Between the trimmed V and J ends, which lost 3 bases and 1 base, there was a span of 9 bases. Germline CDR1 GTSNPN, CDR2 SVGIG (reference sequence). In nucleotides, the CDR3 is TGTGCCTGGAGGGGGCGAAGGAACACTGAAGCTTTCTTT. Translated: CAWRGRRNTEAFF.

This clone came up a few times. The rearrangement joins TRBV6-5 to TRBJ1-4, with D possibly being TRBD1 (5 bases). Germline values: CDR1 MNHEY, CDR2 SVGAGI. The CDR3 is made up of 14 amino acids. Deletions cut 2 bases from V and 3 bases from J, with 7 bases between. The DNA of the CDR3 is TGTGCCAGCAGTTACCGACAGTCTAATGAAAAACTGTTTTTT. Protein sequence: CASSYRQSNEKLFF.

This chain links TRBV7-2 with TRBJ2-2, with 7 nucleotides matching TRBD2. The CDR3 totals 15 residues. Per the germline V gene, CDR1 is SGHTA and CDR2 is FQGNSA. V gave up 3 bases and J gave up 7 bases; unmatched junction bases: 8. This CDR3 reads CASSLVVASGGELFF. The CDR3 DNA reads TGTGCCAGCAGCTTGGTGGTGGCTAGCGGCGGGGAGCTGTTTTTT.

The chain uses TRBV18 and TRBJ2-3, with 7 bases aligning to TRBD2. From germline, CDR1 is KGHSH and CDR2 LQKENI. The CDR3 is made up of 17 amino acids. V lost 6 bases and J lost 4; bases outside the gene matches: 16. As DNA, the CDR3 is TGTGCCAGCTCTTGGAGTATGGCGGGAGACTCCCCAGATACGCAGTATTTT. The encoded protein is CASSWSMAGDSPDTQYF.

The rearrangement links TRBV18 to TRBJ2-7; the D gene is possibly TRBD1 (6 bases). Per germline, CDR1 KGHSH and CDR2 LQKENI. The CDR3 is made up of 14 amino acids. Trimming removed 3 bases at V and 7 bases at J, with 16 bases between. The CDR3 sequence is CASSPSGGGQEQYF. The CDR3 DNA is TGTGCCAGCTCACCGTCCGGTGGGGGACAAGAGCAGTACTTC.

V and J are TRBV7-3 and TRBJ2-1; D not certain. The CDR3 loop spans 12 amino acids. Germline V gene lookup returns CDR1 SGHTA and CDR2 FQGTGA. Between the trimmed V and J ends, which lost 2 bases and 6 bases, there was a span of 5 bases. The DNA of the CDR3 is TGTGCCAGCAGCTTACAGGCCAATGAGCAGTTCTTC. Amino acid sequence: CASSLQANEQFF.

The rearrangement joins TRBV10-3 to TRBJ1-2, with 8 positions matching TRBD1. Germline V gene data show CDR1 as ENHRY and CDR2 as SYGVKD. This CDR3 has 15 residues. Losses at the gene ends were 5 bases for V and 8 bases for J; bases not matched to a gene: 13. CDR3 region: CAISRDDRGPLGYTF. CDR3 bases: TGTGCCATCAGTCGAGACGACAGGGGCCCGCTCGGCTACACCTTC.

This chain links TRBV3-1 (or the pseudogene TRBV3-2) with TRBJ2-5, with 10 bases aligning to TRBD2. The germline CDR1 and CDR2 sequences are LGHDT and YNNKEL (reference sequence). Germline trimming cut 2 bases from V and 5 bases from J; bases unmatched to any gene: 5. The CDR3 loop spans 15 amino acids. DNA of the CDR3: TGTGCCAGCAGCCAACTTAGCGGGGGGCTCGAGACCCAGTACTTC. Its translation is CASSQLSGGLETQYF.

The rearrangement joins TRBV9 to TRBJ1-5; D is unresolved. This CDR3 is built from 13 residues. CDR1 is SGDLS and CDR2 is YYNGEE in the germline V gene. The ends were cut back, 1 base at V and 1 base at J, with 3 bases in the middle. The CDR3 region is CASSVSSNQPQHF. The CDR3 DNA is TGTGCCAGCAGCGTATCGAGCAATCAGCCCCAGCATTTT.

This chain joins TRBV10-3 and TRBJ1-5; D gene uncertain. This CDR3 is built from 15 residues. Germline lookup yields CDR1 ENHRY and CDR2 SYGVKD. The ends were cut back, 3 bases at V and 2 bases at J, with 11 bases in the middle. CDR3 residues: CAISEREVGNQPQHF. The CDR3 DNA sequence: TGTGCCATCAGTGAAAGGGAGGTAGGCAATCAGCCCCAGCATTTT.

The V and J genes are TRBV2 and TRBJ1-1; perhaps TRBD1 as D (5 bases). Between the trimmed V and J ends, which lost 4 bases and 1 base, there was a span of 13 bases. Germline CDR1 is SNHLY and CDR2 is FYNNEI. The CDR3 contains 15 residues. CDR3 sequence: CASSVGQGRNTEAFF. DNA of the CDR3: TGTGCCAGCAGTGTAGGTCAGGGAAGGAACACTGAAGCTTTCTTT. Together with reference TRBV2 and TRBJ1-1, the CDR3 gives the full variable domain: EPEVTQTPSHQVTQMGQEVILRCVPISNHLYFYWYRQILGQKVEFLVSFYNNEISEKSEIFDDQFSVERPDGSNFTLKIRSTKLEDSAMYFCASSVGQGRNTEAFFGQGTRLTVV.

This clone was recorded a few times. This chain joins TRBV7-2 and TRBJ2-7, with 7 bases that match TRBD2. The junction had 6 bases not matched to a gene; V was cut back by 1 base and J by 0 bases. The CDR3 contains 16 residues. The germline gives CDR1 SGHTA, CDR2 FQGNSA. CDR3: CASSLEAGRLSYEQYF. CDR3 coding DNA: TGTGCCAGCAGCTTAGAGGCCGGGAGGCTCTCCTACGAGCAGTACTTC.

CDR3 in amino acids: CASSPRAGGTEAFF. The CDR3 DNA follows: TGTGCCAGCAGCCCTAGGGCCGGGGGAACTGAAGCTTTCTTT. V gene TRBV7-9 combines with J gene TRBJ1-1, with D perhaps TRBD1 (5 bases). The V end was cut by 5 bases, the J end by 5 bases, with 15 bases between. This CDR3 spans 14 amino acids. The germline V gene has CDR1 SEHNR and CDR2 FQNEAQ (reference sequence).

This clone appeared a single time. DNA of the CDR3: TGTGCCAGCAGCACCACCTTAGGGGACTATGGCTACACCTTC. Translating gives CASSTTLGDYGYTF. The rearrangement joins TRBV3-1 (or the pseudogene TRBV3-2) to TRBJ1-2; D might be TRBD1 (5 bases). Trimming pared 5 bases from V and 3 bases from J, leaving 13 bases between. This CDR3 comprises 14 residues. Germline loops: CDR1 LGHDT, CDR2 YNNKEL (reference sequence).

The chain combines TRBV6-6 with TRBJ1-2, with 10 bases fitting TRBD1. The CDR3 covers 15 residues. V was clipped by 7 bases and J by 5 bases; unmatched bases: 10. Germline CDR1 is MNHNY and CDR2 is SVGAGI (reference sequence). DNA of the CDR3: TGTGCCAGCACCCTGGACAGGGGGGAGGTATATGGCTACACCTTC. Its translation: CASTLDRGEVYGYTF.

This chain connects TRBV7-9 to TRBJ2-1; D is undetermined. V gave up 3 bases and J gave up 8 bases, with 14 bases separating them. From germline, CDR1 is SEHNR and CDR2 FQNEAQ (reference sequence). This CDR3 contains 14 residues. This CDR3 reads CASSFGPPEDEQFF. The CDR3 DNA sequence: TGTGCCAGCAGCTTCGGTCCCCCAGAGGATGAGCAGTTCTTC.

This chain uses TRBV4-2 with TRBJ1-5, with D possibly TRBD1 on 5 matching bases. This CDR3 contains 15 residues. V lost 0 bases to trimming and J lost 7 bases, with 13 bases between them. Germline CDR1 LGHNA, CDR2 YNFKEQ. The CDR3 DNA is TGTGCCAGCAGCCAAGATTCCGGGGGTCAACAGCCCCAGCATTTT. This translates into CASSQDSGGQQPQHF.

This chain connects TRBV11-3 to TRBJ2-1, with 11 bases identical to TRBD1. The CDR3 consists of 18 residues. The germline V gene encodes CDR1 SGHNT and CDR2 YENEEA. V dropped 3 bases and J dropped 5; count of bases not matched to a gene: 12. The CDR3 reads CASSLGQGVGRRDNEQFF. DNA for the CDR3: TGTGCCAGCAGCTTGGGACAGGGGGTGGGTAGGAGAGACAATGAGCAGTTCTTC.

The chain couples TRBV7-2 to TRBJ2-1; 9 positions agree with TRBD2. Germline CDR1 SGHTA, CDR2 FQGNSA. The CDR3 extends over 14 amino acids. V lost 3 bases to trimming and J lost 4 bases; unmatched junction nucleotides: 1. The CDR3 DNA sequence: TGTGCCAGCAGCTTGCGGGAGGGTTACAATGAGCAGTTCTTC. Residues: CASSLREGYNEQFF. Filled out from reference TRBV7-2 and TRBJ2-1, the complete variable domain reads GAGVSQSPSNKVTEKGKDVELRCDPISGHTALYWYRQSLGQGLEFLIYFQGNSAPDKSGLPSDRFSAERTGGSVSTLTIQRTQQEDSAVYLCASSLREGYNEQFFGPGTRLTVL.

The gene calls are TRBV9 and TRBJ1-3; a weak D match, TRBD1 (5 bases). The CDR3 spans 14 residues. Trimming took off 4 bases at V and 0 bases at J, with 8 bases between the two ends. The germline V gene encodes CDR1 SGDLS and CDR2 YYNGEE. CDR3 loop: CASSPQGSGNTIYF. Written as DNA, the CDR3 is TGTGCCAGCAGCCCCCAGGGCTCTGGAAACACCATATATTTT.

The rearrangement joins TRBV6-2 or TRBV6-3 to TRBJ1-4, with no clear D. The CDR3 has 13 amino acids. The germline CDR1 and CDR2 sequences are MNHEY and SVGEGT. Trimming pared 4 bases from V and 10 bases from J, leaving 13 bases between. The CDR3 protein is CASSFTQDGKLFF. CDR3 bases: TGTGCCAGCAGTTTCACCCAGGATGGAAAACTGTTTTTT.

V usage is TRBV28 and J usage is TRBJ2-7; the D gene is possibly TRBD1 (5 bases). The CDR3 loop spans 13 amino acids. With 5 bases removed from V and 5 bases from J, the gap between germline ends came to 13 bases. The germline gives CDR1 MDHEN, CDR2 SYDVKM. In nucleotides, the CDR3 is TGTGCCAGCAGTCCACGGCCAGGGAACGAGCAGTACTTC. This gives the protein CASSPRPGNEQYF.

The rearrangement links TRBV29-1 to TRBJ1-1, with a possible D match to TRBD1 (6 bases). Per the germline V gene, CDR1 is SQVTM and CDR2 is ANQGSEA. V was trimmed by 4 bases and J by 1 base, leaving 10 bases between them. The CDR3 length is 13 residues. The DNA for the CDR3 is TGCAGCGTTGGTGGGACACCGAACACTGAAGCTTTCTTT. Amino acid sequence: CSVGGTPNTEAFF.

The chain employs TRBV19 and TRBJ2-3, with 12 nucleotides matching TRBD2. This CDR3 comprises 14 residues. Germline loops: CDR1 LNHDA, CDR2 SQIVND (reference sequence). Trimming removed 10 bases from V and 3 bases from J; junction bases left unmatched: 5. CDR3: CATRTSGATDTQYF. DNA of the CDR3: TGTGCCACCCGGACTAGCGGGGCAACAGATACGCAGTATTTT.

The chain combines TRBV21-1 with TRBJ2-3; the table's D call of TRBD2 was not tested on the DNA. TRBV21-1 is marked as a pseudogene. This CDR3 region has 17 residues. The CDR3: CASRRVGAGQGTDTQYF. CDR3 nucleotides: TGTGCCAGCAGACGAGTTGGTGCGGGTCAGGGCACAGATACGCAGTATTTT.

The rearrangement joins TRBV12-3 or TRBV12-4 to TRBJ2-7, with a tentative D call TRBD2 (6 bases). V lost 6 bases to trimming and J lost 6 bases, with 12 bases between them. There are 12 residues in the CDR3. As DNA, the CDR3 is TGTGCCAGCAGGCGTCAGGGAGGCGAGCAGTACTTC. Protein sequence: CASRRQGGEQYF.

The chain joins TRBV28 to TRBJ1-1, with no clear D. The CDR3 is 14 residues long. CDR1 MDHEN and CDR2 SYDVKM come from the germline V gene. Trimming cost V 5 bases and J 6 bases, with 16 bases left between them. CDR3 bases: TGTGCCAGCAGTCCCGACATCGGTGGCGCTGAAGCTTTCTTT. This sequence encodes CASSPDIGGAEAFF. The variable domain in full, with the rest retrieved from reference TRBV28 and TRBJ1-1, is DVKVTQSSRYLVKRTGEKVFLECVQDMDHENMFWYRQDPGLGLRLIYFSYDVKMKEKGDIPEGYSVSREKKERFSLILESASTNQTSMYLCASSPDIGGAEAFFGQGTRLTVV.